The clone carrying this T cell receptor (beta chain) appeared a few times. Together with a sample-barcoded 5' primer, a J-beta primer mix was included in a second PCR lasting roughly 7 to 11 cycles. TCRdb ran MiXCR on the 5' RACE reads and lists one entry per CDR3 protein. The profile shows about 1.6 million distinct CDR3 sequences, around 35% of them singletons. The data stem from a study of blood T cells in healthy people across ages. From germline, CDR1 is DFQATT and CDR2 SNEGSKA (reference sequence). Trimming at V came to 3 bases and at J to 6 bases, leaving 13 bases not matched to a gene. The CDR3 covers 16 residues.

This chain joins TRBV20-1 and TRBJ2-1, with TRBD2 matching over 8 bases. Sequenced material: blood. The source of this sequence is a woman in her 30s in good health. As DNA, the CDR3 is TGCAGTGCTAGCAACCTTAGCGGGAAAGACCCCAATGAGCAGTTCTTC. Protein product: CSASNLSGKDPNEQFF.